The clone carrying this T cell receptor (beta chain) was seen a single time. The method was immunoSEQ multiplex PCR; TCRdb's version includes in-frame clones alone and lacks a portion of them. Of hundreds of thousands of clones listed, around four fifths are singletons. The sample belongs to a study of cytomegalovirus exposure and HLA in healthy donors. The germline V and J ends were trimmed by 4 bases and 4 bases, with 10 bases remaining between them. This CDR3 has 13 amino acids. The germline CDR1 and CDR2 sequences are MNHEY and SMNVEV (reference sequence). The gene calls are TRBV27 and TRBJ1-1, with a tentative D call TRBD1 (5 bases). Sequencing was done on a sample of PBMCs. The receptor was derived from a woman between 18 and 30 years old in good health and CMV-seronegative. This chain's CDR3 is CASSYMGGTEAFF. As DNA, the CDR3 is TGTGCCAGCAGTTATATGGGGGGCACTGAAGCTTTCTTT.